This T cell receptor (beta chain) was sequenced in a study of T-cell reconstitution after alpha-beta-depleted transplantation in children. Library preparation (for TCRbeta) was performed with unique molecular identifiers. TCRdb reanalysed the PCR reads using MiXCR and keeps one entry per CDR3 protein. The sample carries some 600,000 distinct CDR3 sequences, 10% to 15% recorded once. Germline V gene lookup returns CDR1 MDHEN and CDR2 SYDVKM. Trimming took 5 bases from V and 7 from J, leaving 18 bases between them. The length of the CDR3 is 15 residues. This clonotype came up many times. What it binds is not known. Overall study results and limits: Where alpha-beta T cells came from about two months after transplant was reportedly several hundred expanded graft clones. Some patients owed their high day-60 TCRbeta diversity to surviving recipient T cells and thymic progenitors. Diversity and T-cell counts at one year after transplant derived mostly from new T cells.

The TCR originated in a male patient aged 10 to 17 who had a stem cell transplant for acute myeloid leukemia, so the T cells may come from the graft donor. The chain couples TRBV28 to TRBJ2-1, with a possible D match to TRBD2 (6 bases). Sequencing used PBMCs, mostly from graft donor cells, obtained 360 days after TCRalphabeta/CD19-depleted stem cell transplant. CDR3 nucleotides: TGTGCCAGCAGTGGCAGCGGGCTCCCGGGGAATGAGCAGTTCTTC. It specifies CASSGSGLPGNEQFF.